Sequencing of this T cell receptor beta chain was carried out in a study of shared clonotypes between healthy human individuals. As for the study in general: Donors had three CD4 naive, three CD4 memory, two CD8 naive and one CD8 memory plate apiece.

Healthy and HIV-negative, the adult donors had no recent acute infections or vaccinations. This table comes from immunoSEQ multiplex PCR, and its TCRdb copy is limited to in-frame clones, with some not included. In the table there are some 1.1 million clones, around three quarters of which are singletons. The length of the CDR3 is 14 residues. Per the germline V gene, CDR1 is SGHAT and CDR2 is FQNNGV. The trim removed 7 bases at V and 9 bases at J, leaving 9 bases unmatched. This receptor was taken from a young man in good health. Some clones in this sample may be carry-over from other donors' samples. Sequencing input: memory CD4+ T cells from PBMCs. Subset in this sample: CD45RA-negative fraction. The chain links TRBV11-2 to TRBJ2-2, with 9 bases that match TRBD2. CDR3 sequence: CASTLSGRSRELFF. Here the CDR3 DNA reads TGTGCCAGCACCCTTAGCGGGAGAAGCCGGGAGCTGTTTTTT.